The 13 T cell receptor beta chains in this list originate from one sample, sequenced in a study of T-cell memory formation after mild COVID-19 (dated by TCRdb to the early 2020s). Libraries were built with 5' RACE. The listed sequencing device is Illumina NovaSeq 6000. The public reads were run again by TCRdb, first through fastp at Q25 and then through MiXCR, and only productive beta chains were kept. Every distinct CDR3 protein forms one entry, paired with its most common genes and DNA. The sample yields fewer than 400,000 distinct CDR3 sequences; about 15% were counted once. The top ten clonotypes cover under 25% of the sample. The specimen sequenced was PBMCs or a T cell subset sorted from them (not recorded which). The receptors stem from a man younger than 35 who had mild COVID-19 (a few samples of this study predate the infection). The sample titles of this study are shuffled in the database, so cell type and time point are left out; the donor was told from shared clones.

This chain joins TRBV6-1 and TRBJ1-5; 8 bases line up with TRBD1. There are 15 residues in the CDR3. Germline assignment: CDR1 MNHNS and CDR2 SASEGT. Trimming took 0 bases from V and 5 from J; bases not matched to a gene: 3. Here the CDR3 DNA reads TGTGCCAGCAGTGAAGCTACACAGGGGGATCAGCCCCAGCATTTT. It translates to CASSEATQGDQPQHF.

A few counts support this clonotype. This sequence joins TRBV20-1 and TRBJ2-5; 11 nucleotides match TRBD2. The CDR3 has 14 residues. The junction had 7 bases not matched to a gene; V was cut back by 5 bases and J by 5 bases. Germline V gene lookup returns CDR1 DFQATT and CDR2 SNEGSKA (reference sequence). CDR3 sequence reads: CSAGVAGGRETQYF. CDR3 DNA: TGCAGTGCTGGGGTAGCGGGGGGGCGTGAGACCCAGTACTTC.

This clonotype was observed at least ten times. This sequence joins TRBV7-6 and TRBJ1-5; D is undetermined. Trimming stripped 1 base from V and 9 bases from J, with 19 bases between. Germline CDR1 reads SGHVS; CDR2 reads FNYEAQ. The CDR3 is made up of 16 amino acids. The CDR3 nucleotides are TGTGCCAGCAGCTTAGGGGCAGCTCAATTGGAAGGGCCCCAGCATTTT. Translating gives CASSLGAAQLEGPQHF.

The chain employs TRBV28 and TRBJ1-1, with a possible D match to TRBD1 (5 bases). V lost 3 bases to trimming and J lost 7 bases, with 9 bases between them. This CDR3 region has 12 residues. Germline V gene lookup returns CDR1 MDHEN and CDR2 SYDVKM. The CDR3 loop reads CASSFPRDEAFF. CDR3 sequence (DNA): TGTGCCAGCAGTTTCCCCAGGGATGAAGCTTTCTTT.

V gene TRBV6-2 or TRBV6-3 combines with J gene TRBJ2-1; TRBD2 matches at 9 bases. The CDR3 is 14 residues long. With V trimmed by 2 bases and J by 10 bases, 6 bases remained unmatched. Germline V gene lookup returns CDR1 MNHEY and CDR2 SVGEGT. The CDR3 loop reads CASSYRTTSGEQFF. The DNA for the CDR3 is TGTGCCAGCAGTTACCGCACAACTAGCGGGGAGCAGTTCTTC.

The chain couples TRBV12-3 or TRBV12-4 to TRBJ1-2; D perhaps matches TRBD1 (6 bases). CDR3 length: 15 amino acids. V was shortened by 5 bases and J by 6 bases, with 19 bases between the two germline ends. In DNA form, the CDR3 reads TGTGCCAGCAGTGCACAACAGGGCATTGGGCATGGCTACACCTTC. It codes for CASSAQQGIGHGYTF.

This clonotype was seen more than once but under ten times. Here the CDR3 DNA reads TGTGCCAGCAGTTTCACAGGGGTCAGCCGGCCCCAGCATTTT. Encoded protein: CASSFTGVSRPQHF. The chain uses TRBV12-3 or TRBV12-4 and TRBJ1-5; 7 bases are a match to TRBD1. V was pared by 3 bases and J by 9 bases, with 8 bases of the junction left unmatched. CDR3 length: 14 residues.

This sequence joins TRBV6-5 and TRBJ1-4; D is ambiguous. V dropped 0 bases and J dropped 5 bases, with 10 bases sitting between them. In germline, CDR1 is MNHEY, CDR2 SVGAGI. The CDR3 totals 15 residues. The CDR3 nucleotides read TGTGCCAGCAGTTACTCAAAGCTGGGGAATGAAAAACTGTTTTTT. This codes for CASSYSKLGNEKLFF.

In its sample, this clonotype was seen a few times. The V and J genes are TRBV12-3 or TRBV12-4 and TRBJ2-5; D is unresolved. The CDR3 covers 14 residues. The V and J ends lost 1 base and 2 bases respectively, with 8 bases between them. The CDR3 reads CASSLGPQQETQYF. The CDR3 DNA is TGTGCCAGCAGTTTAGGGCCTCAGCAAGAGACCCAGTACTTC.

This clonotype was found a few times. The V call is TRBV5-1, the J call TRBJ1-1; D may be TRBD1 (5 bases). The ends were cut back, 4 bases at V and 4 bases at J, with 17 bases in the middle. This CDR3 is 15 amino acids long. Germline V gene sequence: CDR1 SGHRS, CDR2 YFSETQ. The chain's CDR3 is CASSVGEEGGTEAFF. For the CDR3, the DNA is TGCGCCAGCAGCGTGGGGGAGGAGGGCGGCACTGAAGCTTTCTTT.

This clonotype was detected many times. The chain is built from TRBV5-1 and TRBJ2-7; a possible D gene is TRBD2 (6 bases). The V end lost 6 bases, the J end lost 3 bases, and 13 bases lay between the germline ends. The CDR3 has 13 residues. From germline, CDR1 is SGHRS and CDR2 YFSETQ. The CDR3 DNA is TGCGCCAGCACCGCTGGGACTTACTACGAGCAGTACTTC. Its protein product is CASTAGTYYEQYF.

The chain combines TRBV14 with TRBJ1-6; D is unresolved. The ends were cut back, 1 base at V and 14 bases at J, with 9 bases in the middle. CDR3 size: 12 residues. Germline assignment: CDR1 SGHDN and CDR2 FVKESK. In nucleotides, the CDR3 is TGTGCCAGCAGCCAAGGGGGTTTGGCCCTCCACTTT. This gives the protein CASSQGGLALHF.

This sequence joins TRBV6-6 and TRBJ2-7, with D possibly matching TRBD1 (6 bases). This CDR3 has 14 amino acids. Germline loops: CDR1 MNHNY, CDR2 SVGAGI (reference sequence). V lost 5 bases to trimming and J lost 0 bases, with 11 bases between them. The CDR3: CASSKRDTSYEQYF. The CDR3 DNA is TGTGCCAGCAGTAAACGGGACACCTCCTACGAGCAGTACTTC.